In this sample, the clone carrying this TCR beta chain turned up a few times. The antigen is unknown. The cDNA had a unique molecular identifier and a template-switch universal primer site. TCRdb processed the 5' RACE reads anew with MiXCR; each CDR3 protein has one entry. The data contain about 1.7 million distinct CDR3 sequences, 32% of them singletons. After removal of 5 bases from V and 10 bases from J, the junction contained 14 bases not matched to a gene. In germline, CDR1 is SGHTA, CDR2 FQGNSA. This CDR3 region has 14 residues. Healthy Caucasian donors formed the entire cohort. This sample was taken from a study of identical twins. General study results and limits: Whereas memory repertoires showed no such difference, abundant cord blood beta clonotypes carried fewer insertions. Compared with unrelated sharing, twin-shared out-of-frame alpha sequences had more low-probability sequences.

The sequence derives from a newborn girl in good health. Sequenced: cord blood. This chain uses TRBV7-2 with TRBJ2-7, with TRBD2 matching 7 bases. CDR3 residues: CASSPTSGTTTQYF. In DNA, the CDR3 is TGTGCCAGCAGCCCGACGTCCGGGACTACCACCCAGTACTTC.